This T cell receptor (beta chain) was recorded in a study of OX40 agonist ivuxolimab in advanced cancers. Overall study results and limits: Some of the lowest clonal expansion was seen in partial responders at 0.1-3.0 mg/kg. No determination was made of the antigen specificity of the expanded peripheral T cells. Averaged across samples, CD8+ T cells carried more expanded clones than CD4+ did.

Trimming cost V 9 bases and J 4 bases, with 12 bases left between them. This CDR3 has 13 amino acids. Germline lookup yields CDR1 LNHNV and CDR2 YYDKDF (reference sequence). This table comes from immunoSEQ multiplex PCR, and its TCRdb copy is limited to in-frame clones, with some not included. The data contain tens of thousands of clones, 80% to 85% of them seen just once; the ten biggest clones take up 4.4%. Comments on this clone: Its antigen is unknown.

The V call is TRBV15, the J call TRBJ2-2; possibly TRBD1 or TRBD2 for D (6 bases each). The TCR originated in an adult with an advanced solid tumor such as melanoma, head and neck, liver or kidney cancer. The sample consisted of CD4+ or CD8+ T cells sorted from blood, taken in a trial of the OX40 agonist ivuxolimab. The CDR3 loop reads CATAGTPTGELFF. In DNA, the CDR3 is TGTGCCACTGCGGGGACACCCACCGGGGAGCTGTTTTTT. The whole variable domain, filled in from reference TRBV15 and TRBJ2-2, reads DAMVIQNPRYQVTQFGKPVTLSCSQTLNHNVMYWYQQKSSQAPKLLFHYYDKDFNNEADTPDNFQSRRPNTSFCFLDIRSPGLGDTAMYLCATAGTPTGELFFGEGSRLTVL.